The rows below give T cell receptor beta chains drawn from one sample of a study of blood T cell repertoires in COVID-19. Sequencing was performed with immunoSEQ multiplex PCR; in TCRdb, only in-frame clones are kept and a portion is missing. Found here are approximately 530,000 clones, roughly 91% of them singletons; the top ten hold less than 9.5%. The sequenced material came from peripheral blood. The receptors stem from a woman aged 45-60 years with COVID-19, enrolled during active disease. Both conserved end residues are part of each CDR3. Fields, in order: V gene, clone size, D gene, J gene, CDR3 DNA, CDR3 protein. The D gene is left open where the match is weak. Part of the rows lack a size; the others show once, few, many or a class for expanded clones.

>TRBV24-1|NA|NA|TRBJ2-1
TGTGCCACCAGTGGAGGAGCGGCGGGGAACAATGAGCAGTTCTTC
CATSGGAAGNNEQFF
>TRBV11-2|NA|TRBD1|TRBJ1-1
TGTGCCAGCAGCATGGGACAGACTTTGTCCATGAACACTGAAGCTTTCTTT
CASSMGQTLSMNTEAFF
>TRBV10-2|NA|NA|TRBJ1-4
TGCGCCAGCAGCGCCGGAGGGGCCACTAATGAAAAACTGTTTTTT
CASSAGGATNEKLFF
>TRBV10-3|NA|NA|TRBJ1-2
TGTGCCACCCTAAACAGCTATGGCTACACCTTC
CATLNSYGYTF
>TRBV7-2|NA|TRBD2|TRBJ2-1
TGTGCCAGCAGCCCCGGCCCTAGCGGATACAATGAGCAGTTCTTC
CASSPGPSGYNEQFF
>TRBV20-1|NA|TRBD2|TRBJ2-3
TGCAGTGCGAGTGGCGGAGCGGGGCGCACAGATACGCAGTATTTT
CSASGGAGRTDTQYF
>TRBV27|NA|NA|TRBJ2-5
TGTGCCACCTCTAGACTACTCTCCAAAGAGACCCAGTACTTC
CATSRLLSKETQYF
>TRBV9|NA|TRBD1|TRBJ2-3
TGTGCCAGCAGCACCTCAGGGACAGGGAGGCCAGATACGCAGTATTTT
CASSTSGTGRPDTQYF
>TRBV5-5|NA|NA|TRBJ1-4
TGTGCCAGCAGCTTCCAACAGTATAATGAAAAACTGTTTTTT
CASSFQQYNEKLFF
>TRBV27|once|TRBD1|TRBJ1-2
TGTGCCAGCAGTTGGGCAGGGGGCTCTGGGGGCTACACCTTC
CASSWAGGSGGYTF
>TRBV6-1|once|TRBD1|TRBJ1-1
TGTGCCAGCAGTGAAGCGTGGACAGGGGTACCTGAAGCTTTCTTT
CASSEAWTGVPEAFF
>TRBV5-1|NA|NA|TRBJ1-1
TGCGCCAGCAGCCCGGAGGGTCCCGGGGGGGCTTTCTTT
CASSPEGPGGAFF
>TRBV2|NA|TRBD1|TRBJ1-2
TGTGCCAGCAGCCCCGGGACAGGGATATATGGCTACACCTTC
CASSPGTGIYGYTF
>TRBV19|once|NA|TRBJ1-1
TGTGCCAGTAGTACCCGGACAGAGAACACTGAAGCTTTCTTT
CASSTRTENTEAFF
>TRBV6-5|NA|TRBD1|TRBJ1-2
TGTGCCAGCAGCGCGGACAGGGTGAATGGCTACACCTTC
CASSADRVNGYTF
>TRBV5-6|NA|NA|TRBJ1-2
TGTGCCAGCAGCTTGACCAGGCCAGACTATGGCTACACCTTC
CASSLTRPDYGYTF
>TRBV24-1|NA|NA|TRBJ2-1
TGTGCCACCAGTGACGGGGATGAGCAGTTCTTC
CATSDGDEQFF
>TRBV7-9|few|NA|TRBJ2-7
TGTGCCAGCAGCCCCCGAGGCCGCTACGAGCAGTACTTC
CASSPRGRYEQYF
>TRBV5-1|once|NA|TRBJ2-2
TGCGCCAGCAGCTTGATAGGGGACACCGGGGAGCTGTTTTTT
CASSLIGDTGELFF
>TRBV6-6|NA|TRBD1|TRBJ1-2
TGTGCCAGCAGTAGCCCGGGACAGGGTATTGAGCGCGGCTACACCTTC
CASSSPGQGIERGYTF
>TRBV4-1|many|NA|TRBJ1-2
TGCGCCAGCAGCCAAGCTCCCGCGACGGAGTATGGCTACACCTTC
CASSQAPATEYGYTF
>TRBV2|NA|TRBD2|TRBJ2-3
TGTGCCAGCAGGAGGACTAGCGGGGGGGCCCTTTATACGCAGTATTTT
CASRRTSGGALYTQYF
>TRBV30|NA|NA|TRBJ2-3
TGTGCCTGGGCCGTCGGGGGTGGTGCAGATACGCAGTATTTT
CAWAVGGGADTQYF
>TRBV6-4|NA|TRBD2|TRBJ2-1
TGTGCCAGCAGGCCTAGCGGGGGCTGGTCTGAGCAGTTCTTC
CASRPSGGWSEQFF
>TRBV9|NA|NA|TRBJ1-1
TGTGCCAGCAGCCTAGCAATGAACACTGAAGCTTTCTTT
CASSLAMNTEAFF
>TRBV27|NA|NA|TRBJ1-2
TGTGCCAGCAGTTTCCAGGGACTTCGGGGCTACACCTTC
CASSFQGLRGYTF
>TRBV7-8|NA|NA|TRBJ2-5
TGTGCCAGCAGCTTATCCAGGGAAGAGACCCAGTACTTC
CASSLSREETQYF
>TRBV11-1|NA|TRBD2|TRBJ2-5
TGTGCCAGCAGCTTAAGGTTAGCGGGGGTCCAAGAGACCCAGTACTTC
CASSLRLAGVQETQYF
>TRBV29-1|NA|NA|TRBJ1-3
TGCAGCGTTGCCTTCTCTGGAAACACCATATATTTT
CSVAFSGNTIYF
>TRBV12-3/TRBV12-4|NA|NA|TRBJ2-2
TGTGCCAGCAGTTCCCAGGGGAACGGGGAGCTGTTTTTT
CASSSQGNGELFF
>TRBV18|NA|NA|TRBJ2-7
TGTGCCAGCTCTCCTAGGACAGACTACGAGCAGTACTTC
CASSPRTDYEQYF
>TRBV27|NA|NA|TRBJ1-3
TGTGCCAGCAGTTCCGGGGTATCTGGAAACACCATATATTTT
CASSSGVSGNTIYF
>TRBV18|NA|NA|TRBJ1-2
TGTGCCAGCTCACCCTCAAGGACAGACGACTATGGCTACACCTTC
CASSPSRTDDYGYTF
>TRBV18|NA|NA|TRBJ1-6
TGTGCCAGCTCATCATCGACTCTCCTACTCTATAATTCACCCCTCCACTTT
CASSSSTLLLYNSPLHF
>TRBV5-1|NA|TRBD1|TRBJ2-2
TGCGCCAGCAGCTTGGACGGCAGGGGGCCGGTCGGGGAGCTGTTTTTT
CASSLDGRGPVGELFF